The source of this T cell receptor beta chain is a study of blood T cells in healthy people across ages (dated by TCRdb to 2015 to 2017). Study-wide context: Template switching captured roughly one uniquely barcoded TCR beta cDNA molecule per two T cells in model experiments. The study measured age-related changes in TCR beta repertoire diversity using deep sequencing normalized with unique cDNA molecular identifiers. The donors were split into four age groups: young (average about 16 years), middle-aged (around 40), aged (roughly 65) and long-lived (more than 80). The study analyzed two additional independent replicas of 1 million unique cDNA reads from the same blood draw for two donors, one aged 18 to 30 and one aged 80 or older. General study outcomes and caveats: Estimates of total diversity based on one million sequenced T cells were considered lower bounds and underestimates. Donor CMV infection status was unknown, potentially confounding age-related changes in expanded clonotypes. Compared with the aged group, more naive CD4+ T cells, fewer expanded clones and increased TCR diversity were shown by the long-lived group, suggesting age selection. As age increased, observed TCR beta diversity per million T cells dropped in a roughly linear way, and a significant reduction was already evident by age around 41. Since profiling was done on bulk unsorted PBMCs, naive and antigen-experienced compartments could not be conclusively compared. The percentage of naive T cells measured by flow cytometry correlated strongly with observed TCR beta diversity.

Including the terminal cysteine and phenylalanine, the CDR3 comprises 13 residues. The kept DNA is CDR3 alone, 39 bases in frame from the first base. V drops 3 bases and J drops 0 bases, leaving 7 bases in between. The germline V gene supplies CDR1 SQVTM and CDR2 ANQGSEA. This clonotype was picked up a small number of times. Its antigen is currently not known. Base qualities were left out, and no much larger clone turns up one base away. The library was prepared using 5' RACE. Sequencing was performed on an Illumina HiSeq 2500. A second PCR of 7 to 11 cycles was run with a J-beta primer mix and a sample-barcoded 5' primer. Each TCR beta cDNA molecule received a unique molecular identifier from a template-switch 5' adaptor carrying 12 random nucleotides. Each sample yielded at least 3 million CDR3-containing paired-end reads. The Mint cDNA synthesis kit, primed by a TRBC-specific oligonucleotide, was used to synthesize first-strand cDNA from all RNA. All cDNA was treated with uracil-DNA glycosylase and then went through a first 18-cycle PCR with the universal primers M1SS and BC2_uni_R. Turning to the authors' computational methods: For normalization, 1 million high-quality reads were randomly selected from each sample, with every read carrying a distinct molecular identifier. Reads sharing molecular identifiers were discarded rather than binned into consensus sequences. CDR3 identification, clonotype clustering and error correction used MiTCR with a Q25 quality threshold and the strictest error-elimination algorithm. A nonparametric unseen species model using Euler transformation provided a lower-bound estimate of total TCR beta diversity. TCRdb reanalyzed the raw reads on its own, using fastp at Q25 for trimming and MiXCR for clone calling, and kept in-frame beta chains. Entries are consolidated by CDR3 protein sequence, retaining the most common genes and DNA. The V and J calls, along with clone size, are taken from TCRdb and not from the paper's own processing. Across this sample there are nearly 800,000 distinct CDR3 sequences, with roughly 25% seen only once. Approximately 3.7% of the sample is in the top ten clones.

Systemically healthy Caucasian individuals from Russia, 39 in total and aged about 6 to 95 years, were included as donors. Each donor gave about 9.2 milliliters of peripheral blood, drawn into EDTA-treated Vacutainer tubes. Ficoll-Paque density-gradient centrifugation was used to isolate PBMCs, with at least 6.5 million obtained per sample. Total RNA was extracted from PBMCs with Trizol reagent, with at least 5 micrograms obtained per sample. The percentages of naive CD45RAhigh/CD27high T cells were determined by flow cytometry on a PBMC aliquot from every donor. A further study also used this sample, focusing on T cells of mothers and their children. The second study's paper adds: Nine systemically healthy Caucasian individuals served as donors, namely three mothers together with their six children. cDNA synthesis consumed the entire amount of extracted RNA, loaded at approximately 1.6 ug RNA in each 15 ul reaction. In the second PCR, sample barcodes and 2-4 random nucleotides were introduced via the M1S primer. Over 8.5 million TCR beta CDR3 reads came from each mother, compared with around 3 million reads from each child. Thymic selection shapes the output of TCR recombination in a similar way in related and unrelated pairs, and inherited differences have a minor effect. Related mother-child pairs always showed normalized repertoire overlap that was slightly higher than in unrelated mother-child pairs, though the difference was never significant. No persistent microchimeric T cell clones were found, with a detection sensitivity of approximately 100 clones per million clonotypes. To look for features that set related mother-child pairs apart from unrelated individuals, the researchers ran deep NGS to compare the TCR beta repertoires of mothers and children. On average, the children were about 10 +/- 4 years old, while the mothers were roughly 36 +/- 4 years old. After adapter ligation with NEBNext reagents, the libraries were sequenced on Illumina HiSeq 2000 with 100+100 nt paired-end reads. To avoid cross-contamination, the mother libraries and the child libraries were prepared a month apart and sequenced in separate runs. For each donor, between roughly 450,000 and 2,300,000 distinct TCR beta clonotypes were identified. Naive TCR beta clonotypes were estimated from low-frequency clonotypes matched to each donor's FACS-determined naive share, without sorting.

This TCR came from a boy between 5 and 17 years old in good health. Sequencing was done on a sample of blood. The chain uses TRBV29-1 and TRBJ2-3, with the D gene not confidently named. The CDR3 protein sequence reads: CSVEAASTDTQYF. In nucleotide form, the sequence is TGCAGCGTTGAGGCAGCAAGCACAGATACGCAGTATTTT.